This T cell receptor beta chain emerged from a study of neurological immune-mediated disorders. The unsorted libraries had their origin in 2 million PBMCs stored at -80 C. Comments on this clonotype: At one of its ends the junction is not consistent with the germline gene, which may arise from a read error.

TCRdb reprocessed the 5' RACE reads with MiXCR, giving one entry per CDR3 protein. The sample records some 32,000 distinct CDR3 sequences, more than 14% being singletons. The CDR3 has 16 residues. Germline loops: CDR1 KGHSH, CDR2 LQKENI. The sample taken for sequencing was PBMCs. This sequence was found in a man in his 70s in good health. This sequence joins TRBV18 and TRBJ2-2, with TRBD1 identical over 8 bases. CDR3 residues: CDSSPSQGARTGELFF. In DNA, the CDR3 is TGTGACAGCTCACCTAGCCAGGGGGCGCGGACCGGGGAGCTGTTTTTT.